The present T cell receptor beta chain was sequenced within a study of T cell changes during pregnancy in multiple sclerosis. CDR1 KGHSH and CDR2 LQKENI come from the germline V gene. The trim removed 4 bases at V and 4 bases at J, leaving 3 bases unmatched. The CDR3 totals 14 residues. TCRdb's copy holds only in-frame clones and misses some; the assay was immunoSEQ multiplex PCR. The data contain about 17,000 clones, around four fifths of them singletons. The receptor was isolated from a female donor in good health, enrolled as a control in a pregnancy study. V is TRBV18 and J is TRBJ1-5, with 8 bases that match TRBD1. This material consisted of CD8+ T cells from peripheral blood mononuclear cells, taken in the second trimester of pregnancy. The CDR3, as DNA: TGTGCCAGCTCACTAAACAGGGGGAATCAGCCCCAGCATTTT. Its translation: CASSLNRGNQPQHF.